The 10 T cell receptor beta chains given below trace back to one sample, sequenced in a study of technical replicates of blood from a handful of donors. Clones were sequenced by immunoSEQ multiplex PCR, and TCRdb holds only the in-frame ones, with some missing. This table holds tens of thousands of clones, around 94% found once. Sequencing was performed on T cells isolated from PBMCs. The receptors stem from a human donor in good health.

The chain has TRBV27 and TRBJ2-7; D remains ambiguous. This CDR3 is built from 13 residues. V lost 5 bases and J 2 bases, leaving 10 bases between the germline ends. Germline CDR1 is MNHEY and CDR2 is SMNVEV (reference sequence). CDR3 nucleotides: TGTGCCAGCAGTATATACAGTACCTACGAGCAGTACTTC. This codes for CASSIYSTYEQYF.

The chain links TRBV5-4 to TRBJ1-4, with no clear D. V was trimmed by 1 base and J by 5 bases, leaving 9 bases between them. The CDR3 length is 14 residues. Germline assignment: CDR1 SGHNT and CDR2 YYREEE (reference sequence). The CDR3 coding sequence is TGTGCCAGCAGCTTGTACATCGGGAATGAAAAACTGTTTTTT. This translates into CASSLYIGNEKLFF.

The gene calls are TRBV19 and TRBJ1-5; a possible D gene is TRBD1 (5 bases). In germline, CDR1 is LNHDA, CDR2 SQIVND (reference sequence). The CDR3 covers 13 residues. In DNA, the CDR3 is TGTGCGGGGGGGAAGGACCGCAATCAGCCCCAGCATTTT. It translates to CAGGKDRNQPQHF.

The gene calls are TRBV5-4 and TRBJ2-2, with 11 positions matching TRBD2. This CDR3 region has 17 residues. CDR1 is SGHNT, CDR2 YYREEE, per germline (reference sequence). Germline trimming cut 1 base from V and 7 bases from J; bases unmatched to any gene: 9. CDR3 sequence (DNA): TGTGCCAGCAGCTTGCCCGGTAGCGGGGGGGCGGTCGGGGAGCTGTTTTTT. It translates to CASSLPGSGGAVGELFF.

J is TRBJ1-1 and V is TRBV6-1; D is unresolved. V gave up 6 bases and J gave up 0 bases, with 8 bases separating them. CDR1 and CDR2 from the germline V gene are MNHNS and SASEGT. The length of the CDR3 is 13 residues. The CDR3 DNA follows: TGTGCCAGCAGCCCGGGAATGAACACTGAAGCTTTCTTT. Amino acids: CASSPGMNTEAFF.

V is TRBV6-5 and J is TRBJ2-7; TRBD1 aligns across 8 bases. J was trimmed by 3 bases and V by 1 base; bases with no gene match: 2. CDR3 size: 14 residues. The germline V gene encodes CDR1 MNHEY and CDR2 SVGAGI. The CDR3 here is CASSYFTGGYEQYF. The CDR3 region has the DNA TGTGCCAGCAGTTACTTTACAGGGGGCTACGAGCAGTACTTC.

The chain combines TRBV27 with TRBJ2-7; 9 bases fit TRBD1. The CDR3 sequence is 17 residues long. Per the germline V gene, CDR1 is MNHEY and CDR2 is SMNVEV (reference sequence). Germline trimming cut 5 bases from V and 3 bases from J; bases unmatched to any gene: 14. As DNA, the CDR3 is TGTGCCAGCAGTCCCCAAGGAGACAGGGGGTCATTCTACGAGCAGTACTTC. Its protein product is CASSPQGDRGSFYEQYF.

V gene TRBV5-6 combines with J gene TRBJ2-7; 8 bases are a match to TRBD1. CDR3 length: 13 amino acids. J gave up 3 bases and V 1 base, and 0 bases lay outside the gene matches. Germline V gene lookup returns CDR1 SGHDT and CDR2 YYEEEE. CDR3 sequence: CASSLTGGYEQYF. The CDR3 coding sequence is TGTGCCAGCAGCTTGACAGGGGGCTACGAGCAGTACTTC.

This clone turned up a few times. The chain uses TRBV5-1 and TRBJ2-7; the match to TRBD2 covers 11 bases. Germline-derived CDR1 and CDR2 are SGHRS and YFSETQ. V was pared by 6 bases and J by 4 bases, with 6 bases of the junction left unmatched. The CDR3 has 14 residues. CDR3 in amino acids: CASNPGLAEYEQYF. The CDR3 region has the DNA TGCGCCAGCAACCCGGGACTAGCGGAGTACGAGCAGTACTTC.

V usage is TRBV7-9 and J usage is TRBJ1-4, with 9 bases identical to TRBD1. Trimming took 4 bases from V and 5 from J; bases not matched to a gene: 5. The CDR3 covers 15 residues. Germline CDR1 is SEHNR and CDR2 is FQNEAQ (reference sequence). Here the CDR3 DNA reads TGTGCCAGCAGCTCCCAGGACAGGGGCAATGAAAAACTGTTTTTT. It is translated as CASSSQDRGNEKLFF.